These 25 T cell receptor beta chains were all obtained from the same sample, sequenced in a study of persistence of HIV-infected CD4 T cells. This nonspecific control used anti-CD3/anti-CD28 bead stimulation of CD4+ T cells. Responding CD4+ T cells were sorted by upregulation of both CD40 ligand and CD69. Their antigen targets remain unknown. The immunoSEQ assay was version 4, run in survey mode. Method: immunoSEQ multiplex PCR; TCRdb's copy keeps in-frame clones and lacks some. This table holds 40,000 to 45,000 clones, roughly 90% found once. The sequences come from CD4+ T cells sorted from PBMCs after roughly 20-hour stimulation, collected from a patient who received antiretroviral therapy. Receptors originate from an adult man with HIV who was CMV-seropositive.

This clone is labeled as medium-sized (0.01 to 0.1%). The V and J genes are TRBV27 and TRBJ1-5; 7 bases are shared with TRBD1. This CDR3 region has 13 residues. From germline, CDR1 is MNHEY and CDR2 SMNVEV (reference sequence). The ends lost 6 bases at V and 6 bases at J; junction bases unmatched: 5. The CDR3 nucleotides read TGTGCCAGCAGCTCGACAGGGTTTCAGCCCCAGCATTTT. Translating gives CASSSTGFQPQHF.

The chain combines TRBV5-1 with TRBJ2-7; D not resolved. V was cut by 5 bases and J by 0 bases, with 9 bases left in between. Germline CDR1 SGHRS, CDR2 YFSETQ. This CDR3 has 13 amino acids. The CDR3 sequence is CASRAQSSYEQYF. For the CDR3, the DNA is TGCGCCAGCAGGGCCCAAAGCTCCTACGAGCAGTACTTC.

This chain uses TRBV5-1 with TRBJ1-2, with 10 bases aligning to TRBD1. The V gene end was trimmed by 1 base and the J gene end by 8 bases; junction bases not matched to a gene: 5. Germline V gene lookup returns CDR1 SGHRS and CDR2 YFSETQ. This CDR3 region has 14 residues. CDR3 nucleotides: TGCGCCAGCAGCTTGCGGGACAGGGGCTACGGCTACACCTTC. It specifies CASSLRDRGYGYTF.

The chain combines TRBV3-1 (or the pseudogene TRBV3-2) with TRBJ1-1; D uncertain. The CDR3 is 14 residues long. Trimming took off 0 bases at V and 4 bases at J, with 9 bases between the two ends. Germline-derived CDR1 and CDR2 are LGHDT and YNNKEL (reference sequence). The CDR3 coding sequence is TGTGCCAGCAGCCAAGATGAAGGGAGCACTGAAGCTTTCTTT. Encoded protein: CASSQDEGSTEAFF.

The chain combines TRBV18 with TRBJ2-7, with D perhaps matching TRBD1 or TRBD2 (5 bases each). In germline, CDR1 is KGHSH, CDR2 LQKENI. V was pared by 4 bases and J by 0 bases, with 13 bases between. This CDR3 contains 15 residues. CDR3 nucleotide sequence: TGTGCCAGCTCACGAATGGGACCGGTCTCCTACGAGCAGTACTTC. Amino acids: CASSRMGPVSYEQYF.

The chain couples TRBV21-1 to TRBJ1-5. TRBV21-1 is marked as a pseudogene. CDR3 size: 16 residues. CDR3 sequence (DNA): TGTGCCAGCAACCCGGACGGCAGATATAGCAATCAGCCCCAGCATTTT. This translates into CASNPDGRYSNQPQHF.

The V and J genes are TRBV19 and TRBJ2-7, with D maybe TRBD2 (7 bases). Germline V gene lookup returns CDR1 LNHDA and CDR2 SQIVND (reference sequence). The CDR3 is 13 amino acids. This CDR3 is CAKKGGGGYEQYF. CDR3 nucleotides: TGTGCAAAAAAGGGAGGGGGAGGCTACGAGCAGTACTTC.

This clone was picked up a small number of times. The chain recombines TRBV10-2 with TRBJ1-6; D is possibly TRBD1 (6 bases). V was pared by 8 bases and J by 8 bases, with 13 bases between. CDR1 and CDR2 (germline): WSHSY, SAAADI. CDR3 length: 13 amino acids. CDR3 region: CASLGQVDSPLHF. DNA of the CDR3: TGCGCCAGCCTGGGACAAGTTGATTCACCCCTCCACTTT.

The rearrangement links TRBV18 to TRBJ2-7; D gene unclear. The V and J ends lost 3 bases and 3 bases respectively, with 3 bases between them. The CDR3 has 11 residues. The germline V gene has CDR1 KGHSH and CDR2 LQKENI. The CDR3 bases are TGTGCCAGCTCACCTGACTACGAGCAGTACTTC. Protein product: CASSPDYEQYF.

The chain has TRBV27 and TRBJ1-4, with D possibly being TRBD1 (5 bases). The V gene lost 0 bases and the J gene lost 4 bases, with 6 bases spanning the gap. Germline V gives CDR1 MNHEY, CDR2 SMNVEV (reference sequence). The CDR3 sequence is 14 residues long. The CDR3 reads CASSLSRVNEKLFF. In nucleotides, the CDR3 is TGTGCCAGCAGTTTATCCAGGGTTAATGAAAAACTGTTTTTT.

The rearrangement uses TRBV23-1 and TRBJ2-2, with D possibly called TRBD1 or TRBD2 (5 bases each). TRBV23-1 is an ORF; its function is uncertain. CDR3 length: 20 residues. Trimming cost V 0 bases and J 3 bases, with 23 bases left between them. The CDR3 spells CASSQSIGGSSWMDTGELFF. As DNA, the CDR3 is TGCGCCAGCAGTCAATCGATTGGGGGATCTAGCTGGATGGACACCGGGGAGCTGTTTTTT.

The rearrangement uses TRBV9 and TRBJ1-3, with unresolved D. The length of the CDR3 is 15 residues. From germline, CDR1 is SGDLS and CDR2 YYNGEE. V was shortened by 7 bases and J by 0 bases, with 14 bases between the two germline ends. The CDR3 nucleotides are TGTGCCAGCGAAATGCAGACAAGCTCTGGAAACACCATATATTTT. Translated: CASEMQTSSGNTIYF.

The rearrangement links TRBV27 to TRBJ2-3, with 12 bases matching TRBD2. Germline V gives CDR1 MNHEY, CDR2 SMNVEV (reference sequence). This CDR3 is built from 15 residues. V lost 5 bases, J lost 9 bases, and 9 bases stayed unmatched. The CDR3 is CASSPRTSGDETQYF. In DNA form, the CDR3 reads TGTGCCAGCAGTCCTAGGACTAGCGGGGACGAAACGCAGTATTTT.

The rearrangement links TRBV2 to TRBJ1-4; a weak D match, TRBD1 (5 bases). The CDR3 is 14 amino acids. Germline-derived CDR1 and CDR2 are SNHLY and FYNNEI. The V gene lost 6 bases and the J gene lost 8 bases, with 16 bases spanning the gap. The CDR3 DNA is TGTGCCAGCAGCCCCAGTAGGGCAGGGGAAAAACTGTTTTTT. It is translated as CASSPSRAGEKLFF.

This clone was seen a single time. This sequence joins TRBV6-6 and TRBJ1-1; D gene ambiguous. The CDR3 extends over 14 amino acids. The V gene lost 2 bases and the J gene lost 0 bases, with 7 bases spanning the gap. Germline CDR1 and CDR2: MNHNY and SVGAGI (reference sequence). The chain's CDR3 is CASSYNEVNTEAFF. Here the CDR3 DNA reads TGTGCCAGCAGTTACAATGAAGTGAACACTGAAGCTTTCTTT.

The V gene is TRBV5-4, the J gene TRBJ1-4; 8 nucleotides agree with TRBD1. This CDR3 has 15 amino acids. Germline V gives CDR1 SGHNT, CDR2 YYREEE (reference sequence). The V segment lost 4 bases and the J segment 0 bases; nucleotides outside the gene matches: 2. The CDR3 DNA reads TGTGCCAGCAGCGGGACAGGCGCAACTAATGAAAAACTGTTTTTT. Its protein is CASSGTGATNEKLFF.

The rearrangement joins TRBV7-9 to TRBJ2-1; D perhaps matches TRBD2 (6 bases). The germline CDR1 and CDR2 sequences are SEHNR and FQNEAQ (reference sequence). Trimming removed 5 bases at V and 4 bases at J, with 15 bases between. CDR3 size: 15 residues. The CDR3 DNA is TGTGCCAGCAGCCCCGGGTTCGCGGGGTACAATGAGCAGTTCTTC. Translating gives CASSPGFAGYNEQFF.

This clone was observed a single time. V is TRBV6-6 and J is TRBJ2-1, with 9 bases aligning to TRBD2. With V trimmed by 2 bases and J by 9 bases, 11 bases remained unmatched. This CDR3 has 16 amino acids. CDR1 and CDR2 from the germline V gene are MNHNY and SVGAGI (reference sequence). The chain's CDR3 is CASSYGAGGPGSEQFF. For the CDR3, the DNA is TGTGCCAGCAGTTACGGGGCGGGGGGGCCTGGCAGTGAGCAGTTCTTC.

This sequence joins TRBV18 and TRBJ2-4, with D perhaps assigned TRBD1 or TRBD2 (5 bases each). The CDR3 spans 16 residues. In germline, CDR1 is KGHSH, CDR2 LQKENI. V shed 5 bases and J shed 8 bases, with 22 bases lying between them. Written as DNA, the CDR3 is TGTGCCAGCTCAACCGATAGGGGACCCCTGTTAGACATTCAGTACTTC. Translation gives CASSTDRGPLLDIQYF. The full variable domain, with the rest looked up from reference TRBV18 and TRBJ2-4, is NAGVMQNPRHLVRRRGQEARLRCSPMKGHSHVYWYRQLPEEGLKFMVYLQKENIIDESGMPKERFSAEFPKEGPSILRIQQVVRGDSAAYFCASSTDRGPLLDIQYFGAGTRLSVL.

The V gene is TRBV5-3, the J gene TRBJ2-3; D may be TRBD1 (5 bases). TRBV5-3 has ORF status, its function being uncertain. The CDR3 length is 15 residues. Trimming took off 5 bases at V and 0 bases at J, with 13 bases between the two ends. CDR3 nucleotides: TGTGCCAGAAGTCGACAGCAGGATAGCACAGATACGCAGTATTTT. Its translation: CARSRQQDSTDTQYF.

J is TRBJ1-2 and V is TRBV19, with 9 bases matching TRBD1. The CDR3 runs to 13 residues. The J segment lost 7 bases and the V segment lost 5 bases, leaving 5 bases of the junction unmatched. Germline CDR1 reads LNHDA; CDR2 reads SQIVND (reference sequence). CDR3 sequence reads: CASSLKTGGGYTF. DNA for the CDR3: TGTGCCAGTAGTCTCAAGACAGGGGGTGGCTACACCTTC.

The V gene is TRBV30, the J gene TRBJ2-7; TRBD1 matches at 7 bases. Germline CDR1 and CDR2: GTSNPN and SVGIG (reference sequence). The CDR3 is 16 residues long. Losses at the gene ends were 2 bases for V and 5 bases for J; bases not matched to a gene: 15. The CDR3 DNA follows: TGTGCCTGGAGTCAAATCGACAGGGCGGTAAGACACGAGCAGTACTTC. Amino acid sequence: CAWSQIDRAVRHEQYF.

V usage is TRBV28 and J usage is TRBJ2-7; 7 bases are a match to TRBD1. In germline, CDR1 is MDHEN, CDR2 SYDVKM. The CDR3 totals 17 residues. V shed 4 bases and J 5 bases; nucleotides not matched to a gene: 17. Here the CDR3 reads CASSSELDRARLDEQYF. The CDR3 DNA follows: TGTGCCAGCAGTTCGGAACTCGACAGGGCCCGTCTTGACGAGCAGTACTTC.

The rearrangement joins TRBV9 to TRBJ1-2; TRBD1 might be the D (5 bases). V dropped 0 bases and J dropped 3 bases, with 24 bases sitting between them. Germline V lookup: CDR1 SGDLS, CDR2 YYNGEE. This CDR3 comprises 19 residues. The CDR3 sequence is CASSVVEWAVGGVHYGYTF. The CDR3 nucleotides are TGTGCCAGCAGCGTAGTGGAGTGGGCCGTGGGAGGGGTCCACTATGGCTACACCTTC.

About this clone itself: At one end the junction does not follow the germline gene, possibly because of a read error. The sample carries other DNA sequences with the same CDR3. The chain recombines TRBV29-1 with TRBJ1-2, with D uncertain. The CDR3 extends over 13 amino acids. Germline CDR1 SQVTM, CDR2 ANQGSEA. The CDR3 nucleotides read TGCAGCGTTGAAGTGGCAGGCCTCTATGGCTACACCTTT. As protein: CSVEVAGLYGYTF.